The sequence of this T cell receptor (beta chain) was determined in a study of T-cell memory formation after mild COVID-19. Study in general: Across donors, TCR clusters were largely donor specific.

The authors produced TCR alpha and TCR beta cDNA libraries with sample barcodes and UMIs by 5'RACE using constant-segment primers. One entry per CDR3 protein, called by TCRdb with MiXCR from the 5' RACE reads. The repertoire holds about 430,000 distinct CDR3 sequences, with roughly 18% as singletons. This CDR3 has 15 residues. The V end lost 5 bases, the J end lost 5 bases, and 18 bases lay between the germline ends. From germline, CDR1 is PRHDT and CDR2 FYEKMQ (reference sequence). Study-level results: CD4+ clones that contracted lay mainly in CM and EM; CD8+ ones lay in EMRA. Clones contracting day 15 to 85 were balanced CD4/CD8; later expanders leaned CD4+.

This clonotype has just a few counts. Its antigen is unidentified. Sample: PBMCs or a T cell subset sorted from them (not recorded which). This TCR derives from a young man who had mild COVID-19 (a few samples of this study predate the infection). Cell type and time point are not known. The genes are TRBV13 and TRBJ1-2; D may be TRBD1 (5 bases). The CDR3 DNA is TGTGCCAGCAGCCTCCTCCTTGCGGGGGGTTATGGCTACACCTTC. The encoded protein is CASSLLLAGGYGYTF.